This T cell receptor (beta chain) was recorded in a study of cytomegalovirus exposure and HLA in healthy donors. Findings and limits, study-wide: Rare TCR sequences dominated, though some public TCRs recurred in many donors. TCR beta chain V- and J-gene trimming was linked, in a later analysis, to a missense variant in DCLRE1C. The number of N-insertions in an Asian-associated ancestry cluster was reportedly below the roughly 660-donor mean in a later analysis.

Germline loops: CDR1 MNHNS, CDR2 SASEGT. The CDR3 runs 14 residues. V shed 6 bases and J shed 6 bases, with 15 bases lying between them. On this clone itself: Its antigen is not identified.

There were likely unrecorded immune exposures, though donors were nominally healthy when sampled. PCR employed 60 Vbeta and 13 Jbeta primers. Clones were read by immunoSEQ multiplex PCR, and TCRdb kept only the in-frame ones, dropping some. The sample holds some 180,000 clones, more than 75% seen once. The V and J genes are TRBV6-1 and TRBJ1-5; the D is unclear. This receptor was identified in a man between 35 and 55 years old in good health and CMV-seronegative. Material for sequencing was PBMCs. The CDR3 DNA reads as TGTGCCAGCAGGGCGGGTGTAGGAAGTCAGCCCCAGCATTTT. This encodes CASRAGVGSQPQHF.